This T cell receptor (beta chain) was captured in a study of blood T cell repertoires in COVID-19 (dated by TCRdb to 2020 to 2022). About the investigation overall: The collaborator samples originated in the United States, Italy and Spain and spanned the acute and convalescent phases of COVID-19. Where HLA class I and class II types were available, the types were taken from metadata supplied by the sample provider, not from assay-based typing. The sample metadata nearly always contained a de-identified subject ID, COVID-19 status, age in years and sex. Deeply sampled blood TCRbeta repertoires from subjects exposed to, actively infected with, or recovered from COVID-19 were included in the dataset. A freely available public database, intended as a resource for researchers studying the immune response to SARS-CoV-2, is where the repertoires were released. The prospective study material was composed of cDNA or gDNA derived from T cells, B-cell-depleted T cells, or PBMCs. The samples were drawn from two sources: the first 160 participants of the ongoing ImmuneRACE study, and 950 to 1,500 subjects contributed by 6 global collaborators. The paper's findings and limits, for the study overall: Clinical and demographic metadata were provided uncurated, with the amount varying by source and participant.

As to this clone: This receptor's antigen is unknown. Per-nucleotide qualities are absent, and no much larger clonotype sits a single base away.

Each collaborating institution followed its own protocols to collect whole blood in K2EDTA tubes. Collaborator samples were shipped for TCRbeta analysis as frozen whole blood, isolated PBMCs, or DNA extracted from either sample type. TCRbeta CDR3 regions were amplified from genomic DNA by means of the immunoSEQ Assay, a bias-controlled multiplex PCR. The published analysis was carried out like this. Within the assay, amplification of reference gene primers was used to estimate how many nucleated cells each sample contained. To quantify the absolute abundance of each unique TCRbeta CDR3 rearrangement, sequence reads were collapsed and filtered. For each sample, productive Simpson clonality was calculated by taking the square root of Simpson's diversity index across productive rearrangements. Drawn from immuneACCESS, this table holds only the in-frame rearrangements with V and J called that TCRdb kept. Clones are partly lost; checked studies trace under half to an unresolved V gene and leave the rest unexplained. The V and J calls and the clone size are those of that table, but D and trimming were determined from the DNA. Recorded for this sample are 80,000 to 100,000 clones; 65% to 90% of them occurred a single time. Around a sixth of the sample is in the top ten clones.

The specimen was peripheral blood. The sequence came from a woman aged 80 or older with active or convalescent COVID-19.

The DNA sequence reads TGCGCCAGCAGCCGTACCGGGACGGATGCGGGGGGCACTGAAGCTTTCTTT. Its translation reads: CASSRTGTDAGGTEAFF. The V and J segments used are TRBV4-1 and TRBJ1-1; the D region possibly corresponds to TRBD1 (5 bases align). Deletion took 4 bases off V and 4 bases off J, with a span of 22 bases between the germline ends. From the cysteine through the phenylalanine, the CDR3 covers 17 amino acids. Only the CDR3 portion is preserved as DNA: 51 bases, with reading frame beginning at the first base. The germline V gene sets CDR1 to MGHRA and CDR2 to YSYEKL.